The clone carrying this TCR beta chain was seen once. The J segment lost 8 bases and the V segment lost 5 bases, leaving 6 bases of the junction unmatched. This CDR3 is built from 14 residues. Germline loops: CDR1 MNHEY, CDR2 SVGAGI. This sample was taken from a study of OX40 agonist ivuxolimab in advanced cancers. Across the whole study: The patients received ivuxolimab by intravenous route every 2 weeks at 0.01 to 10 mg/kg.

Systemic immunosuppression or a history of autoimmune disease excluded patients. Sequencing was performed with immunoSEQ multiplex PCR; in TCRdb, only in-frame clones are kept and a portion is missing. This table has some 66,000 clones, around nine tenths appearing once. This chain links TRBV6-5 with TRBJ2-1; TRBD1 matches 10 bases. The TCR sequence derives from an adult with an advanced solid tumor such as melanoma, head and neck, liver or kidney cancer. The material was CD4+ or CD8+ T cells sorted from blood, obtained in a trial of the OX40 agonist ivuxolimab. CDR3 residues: CASSDDRGRHEQFF. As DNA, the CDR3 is TGTGCCAGCAGTGACGACAGGGGGCGGCATGAGCAGTTCTTC.